A selection of T cell receptor beta chains follows, all from one sample in a study of blood T cell repertoires in COVID-19. Some clones are missing from TCRdb's copy, which holds only in-frame ones; the method was immunoSEQ multiplex PCR. The table records 95,000 to 130,000 clones, approximately 80% of them present only once. Input material: peripheral blood. These receptors originate from a man aged 65 to 85 with active or convalescent COVID-19. The CDR3 runs from the conserved cysteine through the conserved F or W.

V gene	CDR3 protein
TRBV6-5	CASTLQGASTDTQYF
TRBV18	CASSPAGNSPLHF
TRBV5-1	CASSPGQGAIFNYGYTF
TRBV18	CASSLLGGVNTEAFF
TRBV29-1	CSAETGGTGYTF
TRBV2	CASTLATGGGYGYTF
TRBV6-6	CASSLTWRAGRSTDTQYF
TRBV19	CASSAGQGGEQYF
TRBV12-5	CASGLDLQPQHF
TRBV5-1	CASSSAGPQGRDTQYF
TRBV6-5	CATERGTKNIQYF
TRBV19	CASSLRGRENQPQHF
TRBV30	CAWRRGQWEKLFF
TRBV28	CASSYSVQPQHF
TRBV6-2/TRBV6-3	CATSGTGRSLAFF
TRBV6-5	CASGGQSSGNTIYF
TRBV27	CASGGGNEKLFF
TRBV7-9	CASSLVAGTYEQYF